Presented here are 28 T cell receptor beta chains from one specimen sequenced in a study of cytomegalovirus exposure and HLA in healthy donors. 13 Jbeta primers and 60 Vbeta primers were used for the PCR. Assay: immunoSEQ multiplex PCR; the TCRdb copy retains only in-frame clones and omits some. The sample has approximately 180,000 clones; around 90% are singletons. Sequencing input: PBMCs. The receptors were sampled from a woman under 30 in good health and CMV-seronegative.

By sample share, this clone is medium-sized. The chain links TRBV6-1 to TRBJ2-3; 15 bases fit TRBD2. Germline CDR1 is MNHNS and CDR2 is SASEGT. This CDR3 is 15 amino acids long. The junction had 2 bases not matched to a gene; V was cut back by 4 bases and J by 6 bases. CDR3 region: CASSGTSGGADTQYF. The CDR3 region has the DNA TGTGCCAGCAGTGGGACTAGCGGGGGGGCGGATACGCAGTATTTT.

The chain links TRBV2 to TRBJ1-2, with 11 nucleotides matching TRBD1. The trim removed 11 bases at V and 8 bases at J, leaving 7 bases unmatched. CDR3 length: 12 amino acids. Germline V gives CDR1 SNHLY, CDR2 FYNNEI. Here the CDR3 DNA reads TGTGCCTCCGGACAGGGGGCGCGAGGCTACACCTTC. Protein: CASGQGARGYTF.

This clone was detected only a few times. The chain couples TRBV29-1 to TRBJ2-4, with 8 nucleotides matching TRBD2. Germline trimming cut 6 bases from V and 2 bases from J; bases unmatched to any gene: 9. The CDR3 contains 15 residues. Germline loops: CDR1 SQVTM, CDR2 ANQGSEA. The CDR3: CSVELAGISKNIQYF. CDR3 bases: TGCAGCGTGGAATTAGCGGGGATATCCAAAAACATTCAGTACTTC.

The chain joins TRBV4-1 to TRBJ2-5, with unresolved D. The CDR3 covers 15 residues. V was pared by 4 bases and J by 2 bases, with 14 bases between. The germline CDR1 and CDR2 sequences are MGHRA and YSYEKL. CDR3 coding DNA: TGCGCCAGCAGCCCTACGAGCGTCTCTCAAGAGACCCAGTACTTC. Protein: CASSPTSVSQETQYF.

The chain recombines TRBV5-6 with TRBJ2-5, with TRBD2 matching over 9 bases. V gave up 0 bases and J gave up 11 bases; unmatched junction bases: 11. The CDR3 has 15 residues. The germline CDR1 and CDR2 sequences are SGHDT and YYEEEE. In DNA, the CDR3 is TGTGCCAGCAGCTTGGCCCGGGCGGGAGGGGGAGAGCAGTACTTC. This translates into CASSLARAGGGEQYF.

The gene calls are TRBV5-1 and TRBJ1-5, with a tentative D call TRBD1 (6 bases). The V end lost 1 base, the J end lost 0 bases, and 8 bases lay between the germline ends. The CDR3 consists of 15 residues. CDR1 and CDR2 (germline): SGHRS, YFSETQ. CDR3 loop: CASSLTGNSNQPQHF. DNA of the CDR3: TGCGCCAGCAGCTTGACAGGGAATAGCAATCAGCCCCAGCATTTT.

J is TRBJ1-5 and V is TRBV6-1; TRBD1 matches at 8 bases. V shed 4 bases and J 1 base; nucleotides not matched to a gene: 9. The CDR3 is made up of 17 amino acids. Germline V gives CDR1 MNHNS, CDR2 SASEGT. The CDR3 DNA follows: TGTGCCAGCAGTGCCCCACTCAGGGGGCGAAGCAATCAGCCCCAGCATTTT. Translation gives CASSAPLRGRSNQPQHF.

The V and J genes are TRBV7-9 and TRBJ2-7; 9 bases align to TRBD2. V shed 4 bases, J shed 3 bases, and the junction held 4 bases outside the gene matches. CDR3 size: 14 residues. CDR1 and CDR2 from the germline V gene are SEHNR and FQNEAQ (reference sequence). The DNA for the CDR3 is TGTGCCAGCAGCTCGGCTAGCGGGAACTACGAGCAGTACTTC. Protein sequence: CASSSASGNYEQYF.

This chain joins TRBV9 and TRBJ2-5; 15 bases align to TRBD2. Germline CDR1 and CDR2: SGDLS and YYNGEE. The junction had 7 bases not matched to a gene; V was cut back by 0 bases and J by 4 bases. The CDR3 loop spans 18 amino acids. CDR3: CASSVGGLAGGGGETQYF. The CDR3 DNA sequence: TGTGCCAGCAGCGTAGGGGGACTAGCGGGAGGTGGGGGAGAGACCCAGTACTTC.

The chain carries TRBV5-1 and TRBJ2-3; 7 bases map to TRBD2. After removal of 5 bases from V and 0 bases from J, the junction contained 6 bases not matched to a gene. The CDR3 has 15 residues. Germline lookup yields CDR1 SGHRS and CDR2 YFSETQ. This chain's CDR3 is CASSPAGSSTDTQYF. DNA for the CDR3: TGCGCCAGCAGTCCAGCGGGATCTAGCACAGATACGCAGTATTTT.

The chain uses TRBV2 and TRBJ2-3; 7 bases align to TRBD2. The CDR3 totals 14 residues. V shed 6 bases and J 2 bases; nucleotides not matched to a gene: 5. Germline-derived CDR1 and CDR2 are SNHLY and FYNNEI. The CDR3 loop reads CASRREFSTDTQYF. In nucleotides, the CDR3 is TGTGCCAGCAGGCGGGAGTTTTCCACAGATACGCAGTATTTT.

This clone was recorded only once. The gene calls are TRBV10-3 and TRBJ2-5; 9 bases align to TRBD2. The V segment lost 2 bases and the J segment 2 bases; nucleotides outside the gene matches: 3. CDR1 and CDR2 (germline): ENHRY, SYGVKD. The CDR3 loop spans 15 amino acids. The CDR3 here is CAISEAAGGQETQYF. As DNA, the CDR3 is TGTGCCATCAGTGAGGCGGCGGGGGGGCAAGAGACCCAGTACTTC.

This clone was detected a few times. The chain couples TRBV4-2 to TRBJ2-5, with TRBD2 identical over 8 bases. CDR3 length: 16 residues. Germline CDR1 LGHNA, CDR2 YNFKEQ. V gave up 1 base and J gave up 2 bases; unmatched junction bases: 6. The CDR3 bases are TGTGCCAGCAGCCAAGCGGGAGGGGGATCGCAAGAGACCCAGTACTTC. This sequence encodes CASSQAGGGSQETQYF.

CDR3 sequence (DNA): TGTGCCAGCAGCTTGGGGGAGTCCCCCCGCTCCTACAATGAGCAGTTCTTC. This gives the protein CASSLGESPRSYNEQFF. This chain uses TRBV5-4 with TRBJ2-1; D is possibly TRBD2 (5 bases). The germline V and J ends were trimmed by 0 bases and 0 bases, with 13 bases remaining between them. The CDR3 runs 17 residues. Germline CDR1 SGHNT, CDR2 YYREEE (reference sequence).

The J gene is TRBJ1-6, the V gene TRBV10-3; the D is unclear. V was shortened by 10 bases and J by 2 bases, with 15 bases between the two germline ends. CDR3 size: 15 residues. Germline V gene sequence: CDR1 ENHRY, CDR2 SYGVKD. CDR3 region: CATRVPGTYNSPLHF. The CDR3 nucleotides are TGTGCCACAAGGGTGCCGGGGACCTATAATTCACCCCTCCACTTT.

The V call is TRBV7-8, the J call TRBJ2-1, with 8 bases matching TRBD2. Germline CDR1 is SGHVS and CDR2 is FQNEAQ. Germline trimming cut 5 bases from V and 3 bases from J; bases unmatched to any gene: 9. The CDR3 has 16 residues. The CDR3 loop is CASSPNRGGLYNEQFF. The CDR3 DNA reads TGTGCCAGCAGCCCAAACCGGGGGGGACTCTACAATGAGCAGTTCTTC.

CDR3 in DNA: TGTGCCAGCAGCTCGGACAGGGGCGCCATATACAATGAGCAGTTCTTC. Its protein product is CASSSDRGAIYNEQFF. V and J are TRBV5-6 and TRBJ2-1, with TRBD1 identical over 9 bases. The germline V gene has CDR1 SGHDT and CDR2 YYEEEE. This CDR3 region has 16 residues. The J segment lost 4 bases and the V segment lost 3 bases, leaving 8 bases of the junction unmatched.

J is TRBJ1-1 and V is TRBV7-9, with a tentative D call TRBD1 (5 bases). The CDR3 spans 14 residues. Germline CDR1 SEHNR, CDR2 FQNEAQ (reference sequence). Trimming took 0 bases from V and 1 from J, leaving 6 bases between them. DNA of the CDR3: TGTGCCAGCAGCTTAGCAAGGGGGAACACTGAAGCTTTCTTT. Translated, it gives CASSLARGNTEAFF.

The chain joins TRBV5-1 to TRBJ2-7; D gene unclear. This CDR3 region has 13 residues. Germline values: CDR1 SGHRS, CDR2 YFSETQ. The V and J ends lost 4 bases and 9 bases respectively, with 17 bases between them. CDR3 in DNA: TGCGCCAGCAGCCCACCTAATATAGACACGCAGTACTTC. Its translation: CASSPPNIDTQYF.

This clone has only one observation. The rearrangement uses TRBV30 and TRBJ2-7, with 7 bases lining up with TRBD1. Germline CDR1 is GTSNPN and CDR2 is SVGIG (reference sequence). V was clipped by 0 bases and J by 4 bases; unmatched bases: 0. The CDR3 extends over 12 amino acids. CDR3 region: CAWSVGQYEQYF. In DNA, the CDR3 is TGTGCCTGGAGTGTGGGACAGTACGAGCAGTACTTC.

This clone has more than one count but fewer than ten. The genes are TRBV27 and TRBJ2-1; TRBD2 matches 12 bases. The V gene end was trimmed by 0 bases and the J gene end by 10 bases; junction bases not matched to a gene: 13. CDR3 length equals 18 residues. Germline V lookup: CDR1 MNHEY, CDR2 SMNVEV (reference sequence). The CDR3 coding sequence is TGTGCCAGCAGTTTATCCGCCGGGCTAGCGGGGGGGCCAAAGGAGCAGTTCTTC. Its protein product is CASSLSAGLAGGPKEQFF.

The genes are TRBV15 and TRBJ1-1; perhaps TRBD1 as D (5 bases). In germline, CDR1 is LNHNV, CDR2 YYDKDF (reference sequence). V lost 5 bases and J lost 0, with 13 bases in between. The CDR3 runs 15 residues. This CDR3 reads CATSRQGLLNTEAFF. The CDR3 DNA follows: TGTGCCACCAGCCGTCAGGGTCTCCTGAACACTGAAGCTTTCTTT.

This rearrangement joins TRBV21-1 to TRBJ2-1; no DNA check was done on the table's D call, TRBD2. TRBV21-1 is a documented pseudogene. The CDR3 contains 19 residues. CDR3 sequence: CASSKVVLLAGLRHNEQFF. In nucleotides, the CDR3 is TGTGCCAGCAGCAAAGTGGTTCTACTAGCGGGACTAAGACACAATGAGCAGTTCTTC.

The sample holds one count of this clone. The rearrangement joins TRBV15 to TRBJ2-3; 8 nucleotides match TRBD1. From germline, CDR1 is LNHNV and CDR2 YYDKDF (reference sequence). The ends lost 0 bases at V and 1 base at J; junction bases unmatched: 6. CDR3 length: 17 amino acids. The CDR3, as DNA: TGTGCCACCAGCAGAGATCAGGCGGGACAGGGCACAGATACGCAGTATTTT. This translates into CATSRDQAGQGTDTQYF. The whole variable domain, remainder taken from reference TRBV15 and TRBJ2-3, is DAMVIQNPRYQVTQFGKPVTLSCSQTLNHNVMYWYQQKSSQAPKLLFHYYDKDFNNEADTPDNFQSRRPNTSFCFLDIRSPGLGDTAMYLCATSRDQAGQGTDTQYFGPGTRLTVL.

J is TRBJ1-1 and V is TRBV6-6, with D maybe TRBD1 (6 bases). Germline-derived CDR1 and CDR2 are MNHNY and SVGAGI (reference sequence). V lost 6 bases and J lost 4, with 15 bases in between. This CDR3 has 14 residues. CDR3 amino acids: CASSTGTHGTEAFF. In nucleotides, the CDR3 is TGTGCCAGCAGCACCGGGACACACGGCACTGAAGCTTTCTTT.

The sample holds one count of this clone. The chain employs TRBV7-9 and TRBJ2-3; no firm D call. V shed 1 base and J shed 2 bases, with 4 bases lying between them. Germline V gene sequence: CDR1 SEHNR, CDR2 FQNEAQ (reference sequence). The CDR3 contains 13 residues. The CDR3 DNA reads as TGTGCCAGCAGCTTAGTTTACACAGATACGCAGTATTTT. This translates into CASSLVYTDTQYF.

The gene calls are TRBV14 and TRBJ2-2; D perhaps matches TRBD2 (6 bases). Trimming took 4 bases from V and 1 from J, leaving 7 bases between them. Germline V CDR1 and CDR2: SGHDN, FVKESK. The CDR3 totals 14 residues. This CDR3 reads CASSPGGNTGELFF. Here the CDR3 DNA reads TGTGCCAGCAGCCCCGGGGGGAACACCGGGGAGCTGTTTTTT.

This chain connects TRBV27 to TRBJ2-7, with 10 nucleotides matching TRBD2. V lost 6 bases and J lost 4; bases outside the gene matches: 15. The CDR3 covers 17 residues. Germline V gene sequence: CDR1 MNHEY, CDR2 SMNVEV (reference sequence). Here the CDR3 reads CASSLPRGLAGAYEQYF. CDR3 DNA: TGTGCCAGCAGCCTTCCCAGGGGGCTAGCGGGAGCGTACGAGCAGTACTTC.